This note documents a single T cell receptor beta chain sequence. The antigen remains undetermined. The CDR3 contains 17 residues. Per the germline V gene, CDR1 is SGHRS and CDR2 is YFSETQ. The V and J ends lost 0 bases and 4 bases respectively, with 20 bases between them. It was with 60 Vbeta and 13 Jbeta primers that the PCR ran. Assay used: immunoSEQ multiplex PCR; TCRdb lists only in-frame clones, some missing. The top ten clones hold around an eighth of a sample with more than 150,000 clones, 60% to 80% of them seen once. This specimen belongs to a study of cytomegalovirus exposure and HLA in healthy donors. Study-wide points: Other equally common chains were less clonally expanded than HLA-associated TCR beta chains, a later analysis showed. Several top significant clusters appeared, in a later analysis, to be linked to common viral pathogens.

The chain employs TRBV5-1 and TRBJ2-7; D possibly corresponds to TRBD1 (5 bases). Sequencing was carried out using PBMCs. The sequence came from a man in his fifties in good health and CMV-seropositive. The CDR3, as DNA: TGCGCCAGCAGCTTGGGGGATATCGACAGCCTGGGATACGAGCAGTACTTC. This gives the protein CASSLGDIDSLGYEQYF.